This TCR beta chain originates from a study of response to subunit inactivated influenza vaccine. Study-wide findings and caveats: Seasonal influenza vaccination, on each occasion, was suggested by the authors to recruit few new T cells.

Germline CDR1 is SGHTA and CDR2 is FQGTGA. Trimming cost V 1 base and J 11 bases; bases outside gene matches: 3. The CDR3 loop spans 13 amino acids. This clonotype was found a few times. The antigen remains undetermined. TCRdb processed the RT-PCR reads anew with MiXCR; each CDR3 protein has one entry. Seen here are approximately 520,000 distinct CDR3 sequences, 25% observed once, and the top ten hold less than 2.5%. V usage is TRBV7-3 and J usage is TRBJ1-1; 11 bases align to TRBD1. The TCR sequence derives from a man aged 45 to 65 who received an inactivated influenza vaccine. The source was CD4+ T cells sorted from PBMCs, collected approximately 5 days after vaccination. The CDR3 bases are TGTGCCAGCAGCTTAAGGGGACAGGGGGATGCTTTCTTT. Protein: CASSLRGQGDAFF.